This T cell receptor (beta chain) comes out of a study of blood T cell repertoires in COVID-19. Assay used: immunoSEQ multiplex PCR; TCRdb lists only in-frame clones, some missing. This sample has fewer than 250,000 clones, with 70% to 90% found just once. The sequenced material came from PBMCs or T cells enriched from blood (not recorded which). The clonotype comes from a woman in her 50s with acute COVID-19.

The CDR3 bases are TGTGCCAGCTCACCAAGAGGAGCGGGAGAGCAGTTCTTC. Translation: CASSPRGAGEQFF. J is TRBJ2-1 and V is TRBV18, with 7 positions matching TRBD2. Germline-derived CDR1 and CDR2 are KGHSH and LQKENI. V was clipped by 2 bases and J by 10 bases; unmatched bases: 5. The CDR3 has 13 amino acids.